Listed here are 21 T cell receptor beta chains from one sample, sequenced in a study of T cells in Graves' hyperthyroidism and ophthalmopathy. Amplification of TCR beta CDR3 regions was performed using RNA transcripts as template. TCR CDR3 regions were first amplified by RT-PCR with HTBI primers. TCRdb processed the multiplex PCR reads anew with MiXCR; each CDR3 protein has one entry. This sample yields roughly 630,000 distinct CDR3 sequences, of which 15% to 19% are seen a single time; under 8% belongs to the top ten. The sequencing sample was made of blood. These receptors were taken from a young woman with Graves' hyperthyroidism.

This clonotype has a handful of counts. The CDR3 spells CSASLWEGTHTQYF. For the CDR3, the DNA is TGCAGTGCTAGTTTGTGGGAGGGCACGCATACGCAGTATTTT. The chain is built from TRBV20-1 and TRBJ2-3, with 7 bases that match TRBD2. The germline V gene encodes CDR1 DFQATT and CDR2 SNEGSKA (reference sequence). V dropped 3 bases and J dropped 7; count of bases not matched to a gene: 10. The CDR3 totals 14 residues.

This clonotype was recorded a few times. The V call is TRBV19, the J call TRBJ2-1, with D uncertain. The CDR3 totals 12 residues. CDR1 LNHDA and CDR2 SQIVND come from the germline V gene (reference sequence). Trimming took off 2 bases at V and 6 bases at J, with 5 bases between the two ends. The CDR3 reads CASSISVNEQFF. The DNA for the CDR3 is TGTGCCAGTAGTATATCGGTCAATGAGCAGTTCTTC.

The chain has TRBV6-1 and TRBJ1-2, with 7 bases that match TRBD1. The CDR3 is made up of 16 amino acids. Germline loops: CDR1 MNHNS, CDR2 SASEGT. The junction had 16 bases not matched to a gene; V was cut back by 8 bases and J by 4 bases. Written as DNA, the CDR3 is TGTGCCAGCGGACCTCGTGAGGGGGCTGAGTTCTATGGCTACACCTTC. Encoded protein: CASGPREGAEFYGYTF.

This clonotype was counted ten times or more. V and J are TRBV6-2 or TRBV6-3 and TRBJ2-5; D may be TRBD1 (6 bases). Trimming cost V 5 bases and J 2 bases, with 15 bases left between them. The CDR3 has 15 residues. Germline assignment: CDR1 MNHEY and CDR2 SVGEGT. CDR3 DNA sequence: TGTGCCAGCAGTCGCCTGGGGGCGGCTCAAGAGACCCAGTACTTC. Translating gives CASSRLGAAQETQYF.

The sample holds a few counts of this clonotype. V is TRBV11-3 and J is TRBJ2-1; no clear D gene. The CDR3 has 15 amino acids. The germline V gene has CDR1 SGHNT and CDR2 YENEEA. Trimming stripped 4 bases from V and 7 bases from J, with 17 bases between. CDR3 protein: CASSSSRAPQNEQFF. The CDR3 bases are TGTGCCAGCAGCTCCTCTAGGGCGCCACAGAATGAGCAGTTCTTC.

The chain joins TRBV4-3 to TRBJ1-4, with D perhaps matching TRBD1 (5 bases). The CDR3 spans 16 residues. CDR1 and CDR2 (germline): LGHNA, YSLEER. V was trimmed by 3 bases and J by 4 bases, leaving 15 bases between them. The CDR3, as DNA: TGCGCCAGCAGCCAGGGCAGACAGCCTTATAATGAAAAACTGTTTTTT. This gives the protein CASSQGRQPYNEKLFF.

This clonotype was observed many times. The gene calls are TRBV28 and TRBJ1-2; D is possibly TRBD1 (5 bases). CDR3 length: 11 amino acids. V shed 3 bases and J shed 11 bases, with 10 bases lying between them. The germline V gene encodes CDR1 MDHEN and CDR2 SYDVKM. The chain's CDR3 is CASSFGARYTF. The CDR3, as DNA: TGTGCCAGCAGTTTCGGGGCGAGGTACACCTTC.

This clonotype was counted many times. V is TRBV7-2 and J is TRBJ2-3; D not resolved. Germline assignment: CDR1 SGHTA and CDR2 FQGNSA. Trimming took off 6 bases at V and 3 bases at J, with 13 bases between the two ends. CDR3 length equals 14 residues. For the CDR3, the DNA is TGTGCCAGCAGTCCCACCCTGAGTACAGATACGCAGTATTTT. Translated, it gives CASSPTLSTDTQYF.

V usage is TRBV5-1 and J usage is TRBJ1-1; the D is unclear. Trimming took 7 bases from V and 0 from J, leaving 4 bases between them. CDR3 size: 11 residues. Germline lookup yields CDR1 SGHRS and CDR2 YFSETQ. CDR3 in amino acids: CASCLNTEAFF. The CDR3 nucleotides are TGCGCCAGCTGCCTGAACACTGAAGCTTTCTTT.

This clonotype was detected ten times or more. V gene TRBV20-1 combines with J gene TRBJ2-1; D not certain. Germline CDR1 reads DFQATT; CDR2 reads SNEGSKA (reference sequence). Between the trimmed V and J ends, which lost 1 base and 0 bases, there was a span of 4 bases. The CDR3 has 13 amino acids. DNA for the CDR3: TGCAGTGCTAGAGGGTTCTCCTACAATGAGCAGTTCTTC. Translation: CSARGFSYNEQFF.

This clonotype was seen a few times. The V and J genes are TRBV10-3 and TRBJ1-4; D possibly corresponds to TRBD1 (5 bases). Germline CDR1 is ENHRY and CDR2 is SYGVKD. The CDR3 spans 15 residues. Trimming removed 1 base from V and 3 bases from J, with 9 bases in between. CDR3 sequence reads: CAISEFQGPNEKLFF. The DNA of the CDR3 is TGTGCCATCAGTGAGTTTCAGGGCCCTAATGAAAAACTGTTTTTT.

There are many counts of this clonotype. V and J are TRBV6-1 and TRBJ2-1; 9 bases agree with TRBD2. The CDR3 is 15 residues long. The ends lost 6 bases at V and 8 bases at J; junction bases unmatched: 11. The germline gives CDR1 MNHNS, CDR2 SASEGT. CDR3 sequence: CASRNAGGRSDEQFF. CDR3 in DNA: TGTGCCAGCAGGAATGCGGGAGGGAGGTCGGATGAGCAGTTCTTC.

The chain couples TRBV7-9 to TRBJ2-2, with D possibly being TRBD1 (6 bases). The CDR3 runs to 17 residues. CDR1 and CDR2 (germline): SEHNR, FQNEAQ (reference sequence). The V end lost 3 bases, the J end lost 2 bases, and 16 bases lay between the germline ends. The CDR3 sequence is CASSFDIGQKNTGELFF. In DNA form, the CDR3 reads TGTGCCAGCAGCTTTGACATCGGACAGAAAAACACCGGGGAGCTGTTTTTT.

This clonotype was recorded many times. The chain carries TRBV11-2 and TRBJ2-1; TRBD2 matches at 12 bases. The J segment lost 7 bases and the V segment lost 4 bases, leaving 5 bases of the junction unmatched. Germline CDR1 SGHAT, CDR2 FQNNGV. CDR3 length: 15 residues. As DNA, the CDR3 is TGTGCCAGCAGCTCGACTAGCGGGAGACGGAATGAGCAGTTCTTC. Its translation is CASSSTSGRRNEQFF.

This clonotype came up many times. V usage is TRBV11-2 and J usage is TRBJ2-3; 12 nucleotides agree with TRBD2. Germline assignment: CDR1 SGHAT and CDR2 FQNNGV. The CDR3 is 17 residues long. The J segment lost 3 bases and the V segment lost 5 bases, leaving 9 bases of the junction unmatched. The CDR3: CASSPPLAGGRTDTQYF. CDR3 DNA: TGTGCCAGCAGCCCACCACTAGCGGGAGGTAGAACAGATACGCAGTATTTT.

The sample holds a few counts of this clonotype. This chain links TRBV20-1 with TRBJ2-1; 7 bases line up with TRBD2. V was pared by 6 bases and J by 6 bases, with 11 bases of the junction left unmatched. Per germline, CDR1 DFQATT and CDR2 SNEGSKA (reference sequence). CDR3 length: 14 residues. CDR3 nucleotides: TGCAGTGCGCGGGAGAGGCCCAGCCCCAATGAGCAGTTCTTC. Translation: CSARERPSPNEQFF.

This clonotype occurred many times. The rearrangement links TRBV24-1 to TRBJ2-5; the match to TRBD2 covers 8 bases. Germline V CDR1 and CDR2: KGHDR, SFDVKD. This CDR3 contains 16 residues. Trimming cost V 1 base and J 4 bases; bases outside gene matches: 7. The CDR3 bases are TGTGCCACCAGTGATTTAAAGCGGGAGACGGGAGAGACCCAGTACTTC. As protein: CATSDLKRETGETQYF.

This clonotype was seen repeatedly, ten times or more. This chain uses TRBV15 with TRBJ1-5, with no clear D. The CDR3 runs 15 residues. V was cut by 1 base and J by 0 bases, with 7 bases left in between. The germline V gene has CDR1 LNHNV and CDR2 YYDKDF (reference sequence). In DNA form, the CDR3 reads TGTGCCACCAGCAGAGTATTGAGTAGCAATCAGCCCCAGCATTTT. This gives the protein CATSRVLSSNQPQHF.

With regard to this clonotype: With a much larger clone just one base away, this may be a read error. The CDR3 DNA sequence: TGTGCCAGCAGCGTAGGGGACAGGGGGTGCGAGCAGTACTTC. It encodes CASSVGDRGCEQYF. The chain employs TRBV9 and TRBJ2-7; 11 nucleotides agree with TRBD1. V lost 0 bases, J lost 6 bases, and 2 bases stayed unmatched. This CDR3 is built from 14 residues. Germline V gives CDR1 SGDLS, CDR2 YYNGEE. The variable domain in full, completed from reference TRBV9 and TRBJ2-7, reads DSGVTQTPKHLITATGQRVTLRCSPRSGDLSVYWYQQSLDQGLQFLIQYYNGEERAKGNILERFSAQQFPDLHSELNLSSLELGDSALYFCASSVGDRGCEQYFGPGTRLTVT.

This clonotype came up many times. The chain links TRBV6-1 to TRBJ2-7; no firm D call. The CDR3 length is 16 residues. Germline V gene data show CDR1 as MNHNS and CDR2 as SASEGT. Trimming shortened V by 6 bases and J by 2 bases, and 20 bases separated the two germline ends. CDR3 protein: CASSPRWSPDTYEQYF. The CDR3 bases are TGTGCCAGCAGCCCTCGGTGGTCCCCCGATACCTACGAGCAGTACTTC.

This clonotype has a count of ten or more. V is TRBV11-2 and J is TRBJ2-3; D is uncertain. V gave up 5 bases and J gave up 1 base, with 13 bases separating them. CDR1 is SGHAT and CDR2 is FQNNGV in the germline V gene. CDR3 size: 15 residues. The CDR3 loop reads CASSHGTFGTDTQYF. The CDR3 DNA follows: TGTGCCAGCAGCCACGGTACTTTCGGCACAGATACGCAGTATTTT.